This T cell receptor beta chain was captured by sequencing in a study of breast tumors, draining lymph nodes, adjacent tissues. Study-wide results and limits: Tumors had less TCR diversity than lymph nodes, more than nontumor tissue.

TCRdb ran MiXCR on the multiplex PCR reads and lists one entry per CDR3 protein. The repertoire holds some 25,000 distinct CDR3 sequences, with approximately 23% as singletons. This CDR3 is built from 17 residues. V gave up 4 bases and J gave up 0 bases, with 16 bases separating them. Per germline, CDR1 SGHRS and CDR2 YFSETQ. Worth noting for this clonotype: Its specificity is not known. A much larger clonotype is one base distant, so this may be a read error.

Sequenced sample: breast tumor tissue. The V call is TRBV5-1, the J call TRBJ2-2, with D perhaps given as TRBD1 or TRBD2 (5 bases each). The sequence was obtained from a female donor with breast cancer. Some clones in this sample may be carry-over from other donors' samples. CDR3 residues: CASSPPGTAPNTGELFF. DNA for the CDR3: TGCGCCAGCAGCCCCCCCGGGACCGCGCCGAACACCGGGGAGCTGTTTTTT.